This T cell receptor beta chain was observed in a study of blood T cell repertoires in COVID-19. In terms of age and location, participants ranged from roughly 18 to 100 years and lived in about 25 US areas. Cohorts were assigned according to the clinical history that participants reported. The CDR3 contains 15 residues. Germline CDR1 SGHVS, CDR2 FQNEAQ. With 3 bases clipped from V and 5 bases from J, the junction kept 7 bases outside the gene matches. Here immunoSEQ multiplex PCR was the method, and the copy in TCRdb shows in-frame clones only, minus some. The sample has fewer than 400,000 clones, under 90% seen once.

The clonotype originates from a man younger than 45 who had recovered from COVID-19. The sample comprised PBMCs or T cells enriched from blood (not recorded which). The chain employs TRBV7-8 and TRBJ1-2, with 9 bases identical to TRBD1. The CDR3 loop reads CASSFGGQGPYGYTF. The CDR3 DNA reads as TGTGCCAGCAGCTTCGGAGGACAGGGGCCTTATGGCTACACCTTC. Full variable domain (outside the CDR3, taken from reference TRBV7-8 and TRBJ1-2): GAGVSQSPRYKVAKRGQDVALRCDPISGHVSLFWYQQALGQGPEFLTYFQNEAQLDKSGLPSDRFFAERPEGSVSTLKIQRTQQEDSAVYLCASSFGGQGPYGYTFGSGTRLTVV.